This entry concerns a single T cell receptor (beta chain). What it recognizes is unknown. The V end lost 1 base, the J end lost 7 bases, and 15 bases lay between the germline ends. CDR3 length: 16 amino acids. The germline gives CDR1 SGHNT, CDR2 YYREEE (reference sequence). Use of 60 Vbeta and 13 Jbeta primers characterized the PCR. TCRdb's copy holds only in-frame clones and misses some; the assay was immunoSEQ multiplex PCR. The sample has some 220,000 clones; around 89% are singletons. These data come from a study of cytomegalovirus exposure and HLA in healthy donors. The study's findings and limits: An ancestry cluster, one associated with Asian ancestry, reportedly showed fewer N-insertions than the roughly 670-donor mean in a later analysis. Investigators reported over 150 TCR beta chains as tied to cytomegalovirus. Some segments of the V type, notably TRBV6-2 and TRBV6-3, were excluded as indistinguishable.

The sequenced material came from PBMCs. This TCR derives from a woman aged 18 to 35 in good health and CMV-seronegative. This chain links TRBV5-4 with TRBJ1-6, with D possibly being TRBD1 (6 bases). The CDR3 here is CASSLRSGDGNSPLHF. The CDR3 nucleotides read TGTGCCAGCAGCTTGCGATCAGGGGACGGGAATTCACCCCTCCACTTT.